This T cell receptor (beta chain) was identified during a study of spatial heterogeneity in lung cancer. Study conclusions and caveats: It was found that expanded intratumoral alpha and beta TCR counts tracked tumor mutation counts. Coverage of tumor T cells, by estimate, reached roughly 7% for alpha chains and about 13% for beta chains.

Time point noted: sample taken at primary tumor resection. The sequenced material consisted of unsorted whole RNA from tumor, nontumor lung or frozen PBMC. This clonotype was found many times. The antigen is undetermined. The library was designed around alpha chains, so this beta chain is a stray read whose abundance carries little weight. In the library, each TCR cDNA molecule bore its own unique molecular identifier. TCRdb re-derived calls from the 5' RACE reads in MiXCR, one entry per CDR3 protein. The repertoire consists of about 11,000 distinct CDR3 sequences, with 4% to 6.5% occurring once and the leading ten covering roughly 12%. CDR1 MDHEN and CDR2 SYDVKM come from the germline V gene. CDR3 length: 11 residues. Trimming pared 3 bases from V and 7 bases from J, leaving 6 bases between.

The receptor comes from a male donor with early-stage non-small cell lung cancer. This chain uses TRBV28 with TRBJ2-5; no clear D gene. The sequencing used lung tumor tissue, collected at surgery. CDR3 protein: CASSFLGTQYF. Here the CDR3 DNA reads TGTGCCAGCAGTTTTTTGGGGACCCAGTACTTC.